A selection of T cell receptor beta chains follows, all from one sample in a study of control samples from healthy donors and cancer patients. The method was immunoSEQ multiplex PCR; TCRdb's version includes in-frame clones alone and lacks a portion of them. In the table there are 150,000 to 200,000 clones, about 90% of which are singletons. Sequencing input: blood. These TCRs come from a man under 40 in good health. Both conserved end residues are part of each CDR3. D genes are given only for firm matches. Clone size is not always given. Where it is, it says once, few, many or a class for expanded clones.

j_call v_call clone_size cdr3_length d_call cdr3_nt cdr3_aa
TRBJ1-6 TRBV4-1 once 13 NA TGCGCCAGCAGGGGCAGGGAGGATTCACCCCTCCACTTT CASRGREDSPLHF
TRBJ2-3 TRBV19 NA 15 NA TGTGCCAGTAGTATGGGGGCAAGGTTGACAGATACGCAGTATTTT CASSMGARLTDTQYF
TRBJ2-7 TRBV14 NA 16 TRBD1 TGTGCCAGCAGCCAAGGGGGGTCTCAGGGGGTCTACGAGCAGTACTTC CASSQGGSQGVYEQYF
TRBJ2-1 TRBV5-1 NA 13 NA TGCGCCAGCAGCCCTTCGACTGAAAATGAGCAGTTCTTC CASSPSTENEQFF
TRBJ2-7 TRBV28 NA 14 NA TGTGCCAGCAGTTATGAGACGGTCTCCTACGAGCAGTACTTC CASSYETVSYEQYF
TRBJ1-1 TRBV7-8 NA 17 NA TGTGCCAGCAGCTCAAGAGAGGCAGGGGTCACGAACACTGAAGCTTTCTTT CASSSREAGVTNTEAFF
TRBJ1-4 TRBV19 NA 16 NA TGTGCCAGTAGCCCCCTCGACAGGCCCCGAGGTGAAAAACTGTTTTTT CASSPLDRPRGEKLFF
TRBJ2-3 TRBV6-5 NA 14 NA TGTGCCAGCAGTTACGGGGGGCGTGCAGATACGCAGTATTTT CASSYGGRADTQYF
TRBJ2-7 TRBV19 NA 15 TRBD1 TGTGCCAGCCGGGAGGACGGGACAGGGACCTACGAGCAGTACTTC CASREDGTGTYEQYF
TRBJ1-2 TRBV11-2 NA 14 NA TGTGCCAGCAGCTTACAGGGACTGAGCTATGGCTACACCTTC CASSLQGLSYGYTF
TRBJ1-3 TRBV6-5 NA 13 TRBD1 TGTGCCGGGCAGGGGGCCACAGGAAACACCATATATTTT CAGQGATGNTIYF
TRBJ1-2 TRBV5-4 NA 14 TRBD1 TGTGCCAGCAGCTCGGACAGGGAAGACTATGGCTACACCTTC CASSSDREDYGYTF
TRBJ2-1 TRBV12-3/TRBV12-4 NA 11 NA TGTGCCAGCAGTTTAATAAATGAGCAGTTCTTC CASSLINEQFF
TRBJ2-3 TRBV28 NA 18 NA TGTGCCAGCAGTAAAAGTCACGGGCTCGGGTCTCTCACAGATACGCAGTATTTT CASSKSHGLGSLTDTQYF
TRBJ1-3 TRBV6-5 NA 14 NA TGTGCCAGCTGCTTACAGATTTCTGGAAACACCATATATTTT CASCLQISGNTIYF
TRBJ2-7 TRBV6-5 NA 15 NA TGTGCCAGCTCCCTAAGGAGCGTTACCTCCTACGAGCAGTACTTC CASSLRSVTSYEQYF
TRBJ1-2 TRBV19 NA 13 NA TGTGCCAGTAGTAAGGGCTCAACCTATGGCTACACCTTC CASSKGSTYGYTF
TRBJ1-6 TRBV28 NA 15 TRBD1 TGTGCCAGCAGTTTACCGACAGGGTTAGGATCACCCCTCCACTTT CASSLPTGLGSPLHF
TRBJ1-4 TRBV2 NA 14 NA TGTGCCAGCACTCTTCAGGGCTCTAATGAAAAACTGTTTTTT CASTLQGSNEKLFF
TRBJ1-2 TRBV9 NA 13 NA TGTGCCAGCAGCCTTGACAGCGGCTATGGCTACACCTTC CASSLDSGYGYTF
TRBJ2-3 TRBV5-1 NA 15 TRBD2 TGCGCCAGCAGCTTCGTCGGGGGGGCTCGGGATACGCAGTATTTT CASSFVGGARDTQYF
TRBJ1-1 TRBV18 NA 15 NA TGTGCCAGCTCACCACAGGAGGGGAAAGCGACTGAAGCTTTCTTT CASSPQEGKATEAFF
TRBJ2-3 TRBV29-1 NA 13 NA TGCAGCGTTGTGGGGGGACTCACAGATACGCAGTATTTT CSVVGGLTDTQYF
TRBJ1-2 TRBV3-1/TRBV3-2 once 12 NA TGTGCCAGCAGCCAAGAGGGTAGAGGCTACACCTTC CASSQEGRGYTF
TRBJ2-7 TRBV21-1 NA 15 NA TGTGCCAGCAGCAAAGACGCGGGAGTGTTCTACGAGCAGTACTTC CASSKDAGVFYEQYF
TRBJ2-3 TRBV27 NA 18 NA TGTGCCAGCAGTTTATCGACGGTAGCGGCCGACTTGGGAGATACGCAGTATTTT CASSLSTVAADLGDTQYF
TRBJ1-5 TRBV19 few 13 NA TGTGCCAGTAGTCCGCCAGGCGGACAGCCCCAGCATTTT CASSPPGGQPQHF
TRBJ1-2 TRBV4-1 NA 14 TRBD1 TGCGCCAGCAGCCCCGGACAGGGCGGCTATGGCTACACCTTC CASSPGQGGYGYTF
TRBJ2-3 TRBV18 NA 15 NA TGTGCCAGCTCACCAGAGATAGTCGGGGCTAATACGCAGTATTTT CASSPEIVGANTQYF
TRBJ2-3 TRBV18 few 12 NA TGTGCCAGCTCTCCTAGCACAGATACGCAGTATTTT CASSPSTDTQYF
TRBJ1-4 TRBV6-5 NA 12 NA TGTGCCACCAGGGTTGGTAATGAAAAACTGTTTTTT CATRVGNEKLFF
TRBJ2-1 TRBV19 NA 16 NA TGTGCCAGTAGGGAACTAAGTGAGGGAGGTTTCGATGAGCAGTTCTTC CASRELSEGGFDEQFF
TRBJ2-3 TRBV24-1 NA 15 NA TGTGCCACCAGTGATTGGACCAGGGGTACAGATACGCAGTATTTT CATSDWTRGTDTQYF
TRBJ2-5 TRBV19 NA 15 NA TGTGCCAGTAACTCGGGGGCAGCGGGGAAAGAGACCCAGTACTTC CASNSGAAGKETQYF
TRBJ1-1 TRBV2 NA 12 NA TGTGCCAGCAAAACAGAGAACACTGAAGCTTTCTTT CASKTENTEAFF